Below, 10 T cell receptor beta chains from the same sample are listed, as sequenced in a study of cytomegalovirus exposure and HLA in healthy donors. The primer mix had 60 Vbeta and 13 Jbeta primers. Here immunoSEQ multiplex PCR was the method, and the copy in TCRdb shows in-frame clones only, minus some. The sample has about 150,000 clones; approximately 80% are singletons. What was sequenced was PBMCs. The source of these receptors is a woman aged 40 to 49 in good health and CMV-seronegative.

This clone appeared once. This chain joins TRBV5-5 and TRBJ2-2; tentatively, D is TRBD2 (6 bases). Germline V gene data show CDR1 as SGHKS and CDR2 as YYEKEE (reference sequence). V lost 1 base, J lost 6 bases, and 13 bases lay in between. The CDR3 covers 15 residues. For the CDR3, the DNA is TGTGCCAGCAGCTTGCGGAGCGGGTGGGCCGGGGAGCTGTTTTTT. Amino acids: CASSLRSGWAGELFF. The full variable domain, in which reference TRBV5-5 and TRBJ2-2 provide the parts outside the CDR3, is DAGVTQSPTHLIKTRGQQVTLRCSPISGHKSVSWYQQVLGQGPQFIFQYYEKEERGRGNFPDRFSARQFPNYSSELNVNALLLGDSALYLCASSLRSGWAGELFFGEGSRLTVL.

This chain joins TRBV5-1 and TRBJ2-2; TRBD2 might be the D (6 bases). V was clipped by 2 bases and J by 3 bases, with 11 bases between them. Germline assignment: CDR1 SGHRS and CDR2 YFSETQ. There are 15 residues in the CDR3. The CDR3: CASSFRGSDTGELFF. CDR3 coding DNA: TGCGCCAGCAGCTTTCGGGGGAGTGACACCGGGGAGCTGTTTTTT.

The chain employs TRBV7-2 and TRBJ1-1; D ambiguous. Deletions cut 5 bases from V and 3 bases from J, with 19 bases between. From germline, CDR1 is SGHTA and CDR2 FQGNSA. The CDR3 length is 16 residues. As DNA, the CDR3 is TGTGCCAGCAGCGACTATACGCCTGAAGGTTACACTGAAGCTTTCTTT. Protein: CASSDYTPEGYTEAFF.

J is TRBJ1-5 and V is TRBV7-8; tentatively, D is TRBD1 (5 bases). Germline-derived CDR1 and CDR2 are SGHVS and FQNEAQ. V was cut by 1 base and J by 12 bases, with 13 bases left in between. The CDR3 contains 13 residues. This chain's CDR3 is CASSLGYLTDQHF. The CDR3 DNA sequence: TGTGCCAGCAGCTTAGGTTATTTGACAGACCAGCATTTT. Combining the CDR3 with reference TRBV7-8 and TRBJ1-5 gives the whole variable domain GAGVSQSPRYKVAKRGQDVALRCDPISGHVSLFWYQQALGQGPEFLTYFQNEAQLDKSGLPSDRFFAERPEGSVSTLKIQRTQQEDSAVYLCASSLGYLTDQHFGDGTRLSIL.

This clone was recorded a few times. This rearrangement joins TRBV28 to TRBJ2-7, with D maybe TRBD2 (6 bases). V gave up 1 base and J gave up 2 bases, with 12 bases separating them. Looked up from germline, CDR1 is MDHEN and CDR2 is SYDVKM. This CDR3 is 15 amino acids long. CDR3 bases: TGTGCCAGCAGTTTATTAGCGGACTTTGCCTACGAGCAGTACTTC. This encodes CASSLLADFAYEQYF. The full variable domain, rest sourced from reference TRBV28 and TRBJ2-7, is DVKVTQSSRYLVKRTGEKVFLECVQDMDHENMFWYRQDPGLGLRLIYFSYDVKMKEKGDIPEGYSVSREKKERFSLILESASTNQTSMYLCASSLLADFAYEQYFGPGTRLTVT.

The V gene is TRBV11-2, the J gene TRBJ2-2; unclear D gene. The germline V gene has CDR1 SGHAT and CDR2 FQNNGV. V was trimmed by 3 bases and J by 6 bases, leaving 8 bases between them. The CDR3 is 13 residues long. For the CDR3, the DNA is TGTGCCAGCAGCTTCACACCAGCCGGGGAGCTGTTTTTT. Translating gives CASSFTPAGELFF.

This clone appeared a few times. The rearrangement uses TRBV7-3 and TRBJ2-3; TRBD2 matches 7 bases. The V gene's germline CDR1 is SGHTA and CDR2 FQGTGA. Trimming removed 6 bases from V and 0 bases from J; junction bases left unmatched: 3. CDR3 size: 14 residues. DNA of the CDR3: TGTGCCAGCAGGACTAGCCCTAGCACAGATACGCAGTATTTT. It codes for CASRTSPSTDTQYF.

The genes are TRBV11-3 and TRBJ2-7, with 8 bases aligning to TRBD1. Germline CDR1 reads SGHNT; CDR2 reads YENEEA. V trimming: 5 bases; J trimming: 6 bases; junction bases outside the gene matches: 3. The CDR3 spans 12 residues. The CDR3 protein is CASSRTGTEQYF. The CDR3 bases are TGTGCCAGCAGCCGGACAGGGACCGAGCAGTACTTC. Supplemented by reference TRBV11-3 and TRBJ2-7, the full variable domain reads EAGVVQSPRYKIIEKKQPVAFWCNPISGHNTLYWYLQNLGQGPELLIRYENEEAVDDSQLPKDRFSAERLKGVDSTLKIQPAELGDSAVYLCASSRTGTEQYFGPGTRLTVT.

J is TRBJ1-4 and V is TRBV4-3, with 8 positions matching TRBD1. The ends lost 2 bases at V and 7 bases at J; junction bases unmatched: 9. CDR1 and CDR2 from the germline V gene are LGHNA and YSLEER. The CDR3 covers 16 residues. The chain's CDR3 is CASSQSFQGAGEKLFF. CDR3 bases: TGCGCCAGCAGCCAATCCTTCCAGGGGGCCGGTGAAAAACTGTTTTTT.

This chain's CDR3 is CASSREAAYSGNTIYF. CDR3 nucleotides: TGTGCCAGCAGCCGAGAGGCAGCCTACTCTGGAAACACCATATATTTT. The V and J genes are TRBV9 and TRBJ1-3; D gene unclear. The CDR3 contains 16 residues. Germline loops: CDR1 SGDLS, CDR2 YYNGEE. Trimming stripped 4 bases from V and 0 bases from J, with 14 bases between.